The 26 T cell receptor beta chains listed next were all sequenced from one sample in a study of T cells in Graves' hyperthyroidism and ophthalmopathy. The CDR3 regions of TCR beta were amplified from RNA transcripts. First-round RT-PCR of the TCR CDR3 relied on the HTBI primer set. In TCRdb, the multiplex PCR reads were re-called with MiXCR into one record per CDR3 protein. The sample shows around 580,000 distinct CDR3 sequences, approximately 15% of them seen only once. Sequenced: blood. The receptors originated from a woman younger than 35 with Graves' hyperthyroidism.

This clonotype was seen a few times. This chain connects TRBV7-2 to TRBJ2-1; tentatively, D is TRBD1 or TRBD2 (6 bases each). The V and J ends lost 8 bases and 7 bases respectively, with 21 bases between them. The CDR3 is made up of 15 amino acids. Germline V gene lookup returns CDR1 SGHTA and CDR2 FQGNSA. In DNA, the CDR3 is TGTGCCAGCGGCGTATCGGGACCGGGGGCGAATGAGCAGTTCTTC. It is translated as CASGVSGPGANEQFF.

The chain carries TRBV29-1 and TRBJ2-2; D is undetermined. Germline loops: CDR1 SQVTM, CDR2 ANQGSEA. Trimming cost V 3 bases and J 7 bases, with 12 bases left between them. CDR3 length equals 13 residues. CDR3 DNA: TGCAGCGTTGAGTTGCTCATGGGCGGGGAGCTGTTTTTT. It translates to CSVELLMGGELFF.

This clonotype was detected ten times or more. The chain links TRBV11-2 to TRBJ2-4; 7 bases agree with TRBD1. V shed 4 bases and J 0 bases; nucleotides not matched to a gene: 6. The CDR3 is made up of 16 amino acids. Germline V lookup: CDR1 SGHAT, CDR2 FQNNGV. CDR3 sequence reads: CASSSLRDRAKNIQYF. Here the CDR3 DNA reads TGTGCCAGCAGCTCCCTCCGGGACAGAGCCAAAAACATTCAGTACTTC.

The chain has TRBV12-3 or TRBV12-4 and TRBJ1-6; tentatively, D is TRBD1 (5 bases). V was trimmed by 5 bases and J by 4 bases, leaving 12 bases between them. This CDR3 has 15 amino acids. The CDR3 coding sequence is TGTGCCAGCAGTCTCGGGACGAGTTATAATTCACCCCTCCACTTT. It translates to CASSLGTSYNSPLHF.

This clonotype was recorded a few times. V usage is TRBV5-6 and J usage is TRBJ2-1, with D hard to call. This CDR3 comprises 16 residues. The germline V gene has CDR1 SGHDT and CDR2 YYEEEE. Trimming left V 0 bases short and J 5 bases short, with 15 bases between. The CDR3 sequence is CASSLAYRWGDNEQFF. The CDR3 DNA follows: TGTGCCAGCAGCTTGGCGTATCGGTGGGGTGACAATGAGCAGTTCTTC.

This clonotype turned up a few times. The chain uses TRBV6-5 and TRBJ2-7, with D unresolved. V gave up 0 bases and J gave up 7 bases, with 10 bases separating them. This CDR3 is built from 13 residues. In germline, CDR1 is MNHEY, CDR2 SVGAGI. CDR3 sequence: CASSYSIRGEQYF. The CDR3 coding sequence is TGTGCCAGCAGTTACTCGATACGTGGAGAGCAGTACTTC.

This clonotype came up many times. The chain is built from TRBV7-8 and TRBJ2-1, with 10 positions matching TRBD2. This CDR3 comprises 17 residues. Per the germline V gene, CDR1 is SGHVS and CDR2 is FQNEAQ. J gave up 3 bases and V 3 bases, and 8 bases lay outside the gene matches. The CDR3 region is CASSFGASGGFYNEQFF. DNA for the CDR3: TGTGCCAGCAGCTTTGGGGCTAGCGGGGGATTCTACAATGAGCAGTTCTTC.

The chain employs TRBV6-1 and TRBJ2-7, with 7 bases fitting TRBD1. Germline V gene lookup returns CDR1 MNHNS and CDR2 SASEGT. Trimming cost V 6 bases and J 2 bases; bases outside gene matches: 10. CDR3 length equals 15 residues. CDR3 in amino acids: CASRNDRAPPYEQYF. Written as DNA, the CDR3 is TGTGCCAGCAGGAACGACAGGGCACCCCCCTACGAGCAGTACTTC.

This sequence joins TRBV27 and TRBJ1-2, with 7 nucleotides matching TRBD1. This CDR3 contains 13 residues. The J segment lost 7 bases and the V segment lost 4 bases, leaving 6 bases of the junction unmatched. Germline values: CDR1 MNHEY, CDR2 SMNVEV (reference sequence). DNA for the CDR3: TGTGCCAGCAGTTCGCCGACAGGGTCTGGCTACACCTTC. Its protein is CASSSPTGSGYTF.

This clonotype was found many times. CDR3 residues: CASSLATGTGDEKLFF. The CDR3 nucleotides read TGTGCCAGCAGCTTAGCCACCGGGACAGGAGATGAAAAACTGTTTTTT. The chain has TRBV11-2 and TRBJ1-4; 8 positions agree with TRBD1. CDR3 length: 16 amino acids. The trim removed 1 base at V and 6 bases at J, leaving 7 bases unmatched. Germline V gene data show CDR1 as SGHAT and CDR2 as FQNNGV.

V and J are TRBV4-3 and TRBJ2-5; the match to TRBD2 covers 14 bases. The V gene's germline CDR1 is LGHNA and CDR2 YSLEER. CDR3 size: 17 residues. The V gene end was trimmed by 0 bases and the J gene end by 5 bases; junction bases not matched to a gene: 5. The CDR3 nucleotides read TGCGCCAGCAGCCAAGAGTTGTGGACTAGCGGGGGGGAGACCCAGTACTTC. Translating gives CASSQELWTSGGETQYF.

This clonotype was seen ten or more times. DNA for the CDR3: TGTGCCAGCTCACCGGTGGGGGCCTACGAGCAGTACTTC. The encoded protein is CASSPVGAYEQYF. V usage is TRBV18 and J usage is TRBJ2-7; TRBD1 or TRBD2 may be the D gene (5 bases each). The CDR3 covers 13 residues. Germline CDR1 is KGHSH and CDR2 is LQKENI. The V end was cut by 3 bases, the J end by 2 bases, with 8 bases between.

This clonotype was observed at least ten times. This chain links TRBV2 with TRBJ2-5; D uncertain. This CDR3 contains 11 residues. Per the germline V gene, CDR1 is SNHLY and CDR2 is FYNNEI. Trimming took off 3 bases at V and 3 bases at J, with 2 bases between the two ends. The CDR3 loop is CASSDEETQYF. The CDR3 nucleotides read TGTGCCAGCAGTGATGAAGAGACCCAGTACTTC.

The table lists this clonotype with a few counts. This sequence joins TRBV6-1 and TRBJ2-7; D perhaps matches TRBD1 (6 bases). V lost 6 bases, J lost 0 bases, and 15 bases lay in between. Germline V gene lookup returns CDR1 MNHNS and CDR2 SASEGT. The CDR3 has 15 residues. In DNA, the CDR3 is TGTGCCAGCAGGGGGCCCAGGGGACGCTCCTACGAGCAGTACTTC. This codes for CASRGPRGRSYEQYF.

The table lists this clonotype with a few counts. The J gene is TRBJ1-5, the V gene TRBV18; no firm D call. V was trimmed by 4 bases and J by 7 bases, leaving 11 bases between them. Germline V lookup: CDR1 KGHSH, CDR2 LQKENI. The CDR3 loop spans 13 amino acids. CDR3 loop: CASSLQAGQPQHF. The CDR3 DNA reads TGTGCCAGCTCACTCCAGGCTGGCCAGCCCCAGCATTTT.

In its sample, this clonotype was seen a few times. J is TRBJ1-2 and V is TRBV11-2, with 8 bases aligning to TRBD1. Germline values: CDR1 SGHAT, CDR2 FQNNGV. J gave up 0 bases and V 5 bases, and 8 bases lay outside the gene matches. This CDR3 contains 16 residues. This CDR3 reads CASSLQGAIANYGYTF. The CDR3 DNA follows: TGTGCCAGCAGCCTTCAGGGGGCGATAGCTAACTATGGCTACACCTTC.

CDR3 residues: CASNPGPITYEQYF. The CDR3 nucleotides read TGTGCCAGCAACCCTGGGCCGATTACCTACGAGCAGTACTTC. V gene TRBV6-1 combines with J gene TRBJ2-7; D gene ambiguous. CDR1 and CDR2 from the germline V gene are MNHNS and SASEGT. The CDR3 loop spans 14 amino acids. The V and J ends lost 7 bases and 2 bases respectively, with 15 bases between them.

This clonotype was seen ten or more times. The V call is TRBV6-1, the J call TRBJ1-2, with 8 bases identical to TRBD1. This CDR3 has 14 amino acids. V lost 3 bases and J lost 11; bases outside the gene matches: 11. Germline assignment: CDR1 MNHNS and CDR2 SASEGT. CDR3 DNA: TGTGCCAGCAGTGACCCGGGGACAGGCCTCCCATACACCTTC. Amino acids: CASSDPGTGLPYTF.

The sample holds a few counts of this clonotype. V and J are TRBV5-1 and TRBJ1-1; 7 bases line up with TRBD1. V trimming: 0 bases; J trimming: 8 bases; junction bases outside the gene matches: 7. Germline V CDR1 and CDR2: SGHRS, YFSETQ. This CDR3 spans 14 amino acids. The CDR3 reads CASSLGTVQGEAFF. CDR3 bases: TGCGCCAGCAGCTTGGGTACGGTACAGGGGGAAGCTTTCTTT.

The V call is TRBV9, the J call TRBJ1-2; D gene ambiguous. This CDR3 is built from 14 residues. The V and J ends lost 0 bases and 4 bases respectively, with 10 bases between them. Looked up from germline, CDR1 is SGDLS and CDR2 is YYNGEE. CDR3 nucleotide sequence: TGTGCCAGCAGCGTAGAGTGGGGTTTCTATGGCTACACCTTC. Amino acid sequence: CASSVEWGFYGYTF.

The table lists this clonotype with a few counts. This sequence joins TRBV20-1 and TRBJ2-7; 7 nucleotides agree with TRBD2. The CDR3 is 15 amino acids. Trimming removed 3 bases from V and 3 bases from J; junction bases left unmatched: 11. CDR1 is DFQATT, CDR2 SNEGSKA, per germline (reference sequence). CDR3 in amino acids: CSARNLAEGYYEQYF. The CDR3 nucleotides read TGCAGTGCTAGGAACCTAGCGGAGGGCTACTACGAGCAGTACTTC.

This clonotype was seen at least ten times. The chain carries TRBV6-1 and TRBJ2-7; D may be TRBD2 (5 bases). Trimming took off 5 bases at V and 0 bases at J, with 14 bases between the two ends. Looked up from germline, CDR1 is MNHNS and CDR2 is SASEGT. The CDR3 totals 15 residues. The CDR3 loop is CASSPLGEYSYEQYF. CDR3 sequence (DNA): TGTGCCAGCAGTCCCCTCGGGGAATACTCCTACGAGCAGTACTTC.

The sample holds many counts of this clonotype. This chain connects TRBV29-1 to TRBJ1-4; 8 bases are shared with TRBD1. V shed 6 bases and J 4 bases; nucleotides not matched to a gene: 7. The germline V gene has CDR1 SQVTM and CDR2 ANQGSEA. The length of the CDR3 is 14 residues. The DNA for the CDR3 is TGCAGCGTCGGACTGGACAGGGTTAATGAAAAACTGTTTTTT. Its protein is CSVGLDRVNEKLFF.

There are many counts of this clonotype. The gene calls are TRBV20-1 and TRBJ2-7; the D gene is possibly TRBD2 (6 bases). Trimming pared 2 bases from V and 2 bases from J, leaving 13 bases between. Germline V gene sequence: CDR1 DFQATT, CDR2 SNEGSKA (reference sequence). The CDR3 totals 14 residues. The CDR3 protein is CSARLAGPTYEQYF. The CDR3, as DNA: TGCAGTGCTAGATTGGCGGGGCCCACCTACGAGCAGTACTTC.

This chain links TRBV12-3 or TRBV12-4 with TRBJ2-1; D ambiguous. The CDR3 length is 13 residues. V dropped 1 base and J dropped 12 bases, with 13 bases sitting between them. As DNA, the CDR3 is TGTGCCAGCAGTTTAGGAATCGGTGTTGGGCAGTTCTTC. Translating it yields CASSLGIGVGQFF.

This clonotype was seen a handful of times. V usage is TRBV6-6 and J usage is TRBJ2-1; 7 bases map to TRBD2. Looked up from germline, CDR1 is MNHNY and CDR2 is SVGAGI (reference sequence). The CDR3 extends over 15 amino acids. The trim removed 2 bases at V and 7 bases at J, leaving 8 bases unmatched. CDR3 loop: CASSYGTNSRNEQFF. The CDR3 region has the DNA TGTGCCAGCAGTTACGGGACTAATAGCAGGAATGAGCAGTTCTTC.